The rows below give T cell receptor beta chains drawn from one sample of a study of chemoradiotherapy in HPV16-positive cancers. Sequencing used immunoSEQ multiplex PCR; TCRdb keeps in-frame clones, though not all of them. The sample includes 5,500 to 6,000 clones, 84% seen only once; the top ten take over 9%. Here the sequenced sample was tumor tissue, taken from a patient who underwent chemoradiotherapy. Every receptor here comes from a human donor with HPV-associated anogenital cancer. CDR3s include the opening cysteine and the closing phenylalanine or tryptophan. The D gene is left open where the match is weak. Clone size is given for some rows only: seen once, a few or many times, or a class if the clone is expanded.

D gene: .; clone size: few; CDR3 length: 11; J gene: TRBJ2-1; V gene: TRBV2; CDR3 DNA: TGTGCCAGCAGGAGGAGGTATGAGCAGTTCTTC; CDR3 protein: CASRRRYEQFF
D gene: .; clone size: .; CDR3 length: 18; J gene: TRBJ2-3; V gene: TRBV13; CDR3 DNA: TGTGCCAGCAGCTCGCCCCGGAGGGGCGATTTTGGCACAGATACGCAGTATTTT; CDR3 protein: CASSSPRRGDFGTDTQYF
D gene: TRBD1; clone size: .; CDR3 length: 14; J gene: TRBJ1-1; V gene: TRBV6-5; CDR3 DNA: TGTGCCAGCAGTTGGGCACAGGGGGGAACTGAAGCTTTCTTT; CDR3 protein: CASSWAQGGTEAFF
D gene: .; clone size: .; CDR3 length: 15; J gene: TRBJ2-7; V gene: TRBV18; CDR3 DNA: TGTGCCAGCTCACCATCGGGCAGGGCCGACCTCCCGCAGTACTTC; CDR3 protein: CASSPSGRADLPQYF
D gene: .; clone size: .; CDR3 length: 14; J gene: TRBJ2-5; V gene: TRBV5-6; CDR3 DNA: TGTGCCAGCAGCTCAAGGACTCTACGGGAGACCCAGTACTTC; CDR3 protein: CASSSRTLRETQYF
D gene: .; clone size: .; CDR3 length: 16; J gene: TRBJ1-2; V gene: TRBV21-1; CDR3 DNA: TGTGCCAGCAGCAACAGGGGTGGGGTAGCTAACTATGGCTACACCTTC; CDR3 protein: CASSNRGGVANYGYTF
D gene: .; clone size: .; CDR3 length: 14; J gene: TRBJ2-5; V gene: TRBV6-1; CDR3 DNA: TGTGCCAGCAGTGAATCAGGGGTGTGGGAGACCCAGTACTTC; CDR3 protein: CASSESGVWETQYF
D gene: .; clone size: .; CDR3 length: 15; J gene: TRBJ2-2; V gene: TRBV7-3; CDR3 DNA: TGTGCCAGCAGCCGGGACTTAACGAACACCGGGGAGCTGTTTTTT; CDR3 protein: CASSRDLTNTGELFF
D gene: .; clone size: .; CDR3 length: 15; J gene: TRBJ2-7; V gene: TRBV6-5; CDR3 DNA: TGTGCCAGCAGTTACTCCGACGGACTTAGCTACGAGCAGTACTTC; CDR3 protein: CASSYSDGLSYEQYF
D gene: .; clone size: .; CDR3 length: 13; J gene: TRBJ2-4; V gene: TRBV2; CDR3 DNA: TGTGCCACTTCCCCTCGCCAGACAAACATTCAGTACTTC; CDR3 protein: CATSPRQTNIQYF
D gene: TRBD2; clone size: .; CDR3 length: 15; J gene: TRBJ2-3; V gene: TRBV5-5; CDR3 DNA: TGTGCCAGCAGCCATATTGCGGGGGGGGCAGATACGCAGTATTTT; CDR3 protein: CASSHIAGGADTQYF